This T cell receptor beta chain was found in a study of Ad26.COV2.S vaccination and SARS-CoV-2 variants. For the study at large: Into the muscle, Ad26.COV2.S was dosed once or twice, 56 days apart. Overall study results and limits: There was reportedly substantial breadth in spike-specific CD8+ and CD4+ T cell responses after vaccination. Possible underestimation of total T cell responses by the TCR breadth and depth analyses was noted.

With regard to this clone: What it binds is not known.

Libraries were prepared by immunoSEQ multiplex PCR; TCRdb keeps only in-frame clonotypes and omits some of them. There are around 340,000 clones in the sample; about 88% occur only once, and around 6.4% lies in the top ten. V shed 5 bases and J shed 2 bases, with 13 bases lying between them. The V gene's germline CDR1 is SEHNR and CDR2 FQNEAQ (reference sequence). The CDR3 loop spans 14 amino acids. Treatment described: over 15 received Ad26.COV2.S at low or high dose, single or two shots; 5 received placebo; per-sample allocation not given. The samples date from day 63 after the first vaccine or placebo injection.

Sequenced here: peripheral blood, sampled in a trial of Ad26.COV2.S vaccine versus placebo. The chain recombines TRBV7-9 with TRBJ2-7; D remains unclear. The TCR was taken from a person between 18 and 60 years old who received the Ad26.COV2.S COVID-19 vaccine or a placebo. The CDR3 spells CASSQMGTAYEQYF. In nucleotides, the CDR3 is TGTGCCAGCAGCCAAATGGGCACCGCCTACGAGCAGTACTTC.